The entry that follows covers one T cell receptor beta chain sequence. Its antigen is not yet known. No much larger clone exists at a distance of one base, and base qualities are not known. This sample stems from a study of CD8+CD57+ T cells in acquired aplastic anemia (dated by TCRdb to the late 2010s). With respect to the entire study: DNA extracted from sorted CD4+ and CD8+ cells had a mean of approximately 3.5 ug, with a range of 0.2 to 27.4 ug. An average of around 10 million reads for CD4+ cells and 11.0 million reads for CD8+ cells was obtained from healthy donor samples. General conclusions and limits of the study: No significant difference in CD8+ Simpson's diversity was found between patients and healthy controls (P=0.060). Twenty-nine CD8+ CDR3 sequences were found in both patients and controls but appeared to be highly expressed in patients and within the immunodominant clones of the patients.

Between the V and J ends, shortened by 4 bases and 2 bases respectively, the junction contains 15 bases. Including cysteine and phenylalanine, the CDR3 has 15 amino acids. CDR3 DNA only is kept here, 45 bases in frame from base 1. In the germline V gene, CDR1 corresponds to LGHNA and CDR2 to YSLEER. TCR beta VDJ combination and CDR3 sequence profiling used genomic DNA as the template. An Illumina HiSeq 2000 was the platform used for TCR repertoire sequencing. Per the authors' processing: Repertoire assessment relied on Simpson's diversity index, CDR3 size and DJ length profiles, and TRBV/TRBJ rearrangement plots. The most abundant DNA sequence in the deep sequencing data was defined as the immunodominant clone. CDR3 amino acid sequences were screened for sharing across subjects and compared with published repertoires and the VDJdb database. The public reads were run again by TCRdb, first through fastp at Q25 and then through MiXCR, and only productive beta chains were kept. Each record represents a unique CDR3 protein, reported with the most common genes and DNA among its rows. In this record, the V and J calls reflect TCRdb's handling and not the investigators' own analysis. The table for this sample lists 150,000 to 200,000 distinct CDR3 sequences; approximately 40% of them were counted only once. Of the sample, under 1.2% is held by the ten largest clones.

In the study, sorted CD4+ and CD8+ blood T cells from patients with severe aplastic anemia and from healthy subjects underwent deep sequencing of TCR repertoires. Ficoll-Paque density gradient centrifugation was used to isolate peripheral blood mononuclear cells. Before DNA extraction, CD4+ and CD8+ T cells were sorted with FACS or magnetic beads. Rearrangement joined TRBV4-3 to TRBJ2-7, and TRBD1 may be the D gene, going by 6 matching bases. The TCR sequence derives from a human donor in good health. The sample taken for sequencing was sorted CD4+, CD8+, or CD8+CD57+ T cells (not recorded which) from PBMCs. The sequenced DNA: TGCGCCAGCAGCCCCTGGCAGGGGTCAACCTACGAGCAGTACTTC. Its product reads: CASSPWQGSTYEQYF.